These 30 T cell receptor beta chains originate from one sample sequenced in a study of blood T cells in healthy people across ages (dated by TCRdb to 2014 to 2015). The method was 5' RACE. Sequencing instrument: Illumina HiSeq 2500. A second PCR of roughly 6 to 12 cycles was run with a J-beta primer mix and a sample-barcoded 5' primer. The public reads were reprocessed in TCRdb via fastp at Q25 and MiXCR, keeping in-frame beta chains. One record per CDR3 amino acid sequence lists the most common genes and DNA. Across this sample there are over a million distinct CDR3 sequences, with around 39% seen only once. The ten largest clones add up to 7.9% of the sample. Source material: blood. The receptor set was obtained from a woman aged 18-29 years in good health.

The CDR3 region has the DNA TGTGCCATCGGCGGGACAGGGGGCGCAGAAGTTGAAAAACTGTTTTTT. It is translated as CAIGGTGGAEVEKLFF. The V and J genes are TRBV10-3 and TRBJ1-4; 12 nucleotides agree with TRBD1. The CDR3 consists of 16 residues. Germline-derived CDR1 and CDR2 are ENHRY and SYGVKD. Germline trimming cut 8 bases from V and 7 bases from J; bases unmatched to any gene: 11.

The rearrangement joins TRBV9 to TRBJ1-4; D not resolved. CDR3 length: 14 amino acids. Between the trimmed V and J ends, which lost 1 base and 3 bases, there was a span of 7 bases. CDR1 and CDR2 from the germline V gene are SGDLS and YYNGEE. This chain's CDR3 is CASSVFGSNEKLFF. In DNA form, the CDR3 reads TGTGCCAGCAGCGTATTCGGCTCTAATGAAAAACTGTTTTTT.

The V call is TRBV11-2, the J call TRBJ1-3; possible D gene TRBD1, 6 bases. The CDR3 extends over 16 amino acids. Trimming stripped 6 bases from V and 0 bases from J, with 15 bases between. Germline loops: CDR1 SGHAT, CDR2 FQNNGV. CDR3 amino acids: CASRPPEGGSGNTIYF. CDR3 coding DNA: TGTGCCAGCAGACCACCGGAGGGGGGCTCTGGAAACACCATATATTTT. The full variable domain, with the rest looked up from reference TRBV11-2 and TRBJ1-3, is EAGVAQSPRYKIIEKRQSVAFWCNPISGHATLYWYQQILGQGPKLLIQFQNNGVVDDSQLPKDRFSAERLKGVDSTLKIQPAKLEDSAVYLCASRPPEGGSGNTIYFGEGSWLTVV.

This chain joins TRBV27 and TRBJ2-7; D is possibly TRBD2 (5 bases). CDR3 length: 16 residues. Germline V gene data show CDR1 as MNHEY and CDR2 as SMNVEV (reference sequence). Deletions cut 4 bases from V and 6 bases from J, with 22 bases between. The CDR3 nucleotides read TGTGCCAGCAGTTCCAAAGCGGCATCTACGTTTTTCGAGCAGTACTTC. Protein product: CASSSKAASTFFEQYF.

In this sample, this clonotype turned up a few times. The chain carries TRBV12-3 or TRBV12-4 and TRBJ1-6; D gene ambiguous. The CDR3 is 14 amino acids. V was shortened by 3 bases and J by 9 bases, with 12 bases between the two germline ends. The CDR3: CASSFEGWSSPLHF. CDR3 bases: TGTGCCAGCAGTTTCGAGGGCTGGAGTTCACCCCTCCACTTT.

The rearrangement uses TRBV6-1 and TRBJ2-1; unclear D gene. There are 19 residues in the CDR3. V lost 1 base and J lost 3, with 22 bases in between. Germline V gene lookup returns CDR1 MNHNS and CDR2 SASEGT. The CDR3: CASSEVVPAPLQFYNEQFF. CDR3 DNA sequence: TGTGCCAGCAGTGAAGTGGTGCCAGCCCCCCTCCAATTCTACAATGAGCAGTTCTTC.

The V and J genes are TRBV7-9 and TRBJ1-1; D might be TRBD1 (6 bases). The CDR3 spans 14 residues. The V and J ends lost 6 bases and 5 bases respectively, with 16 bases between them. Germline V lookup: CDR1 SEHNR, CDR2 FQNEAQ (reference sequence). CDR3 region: CASSPRGSATEAFF. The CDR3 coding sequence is TGTGCCAGCAGTCCCAGGGGAAGCGCGACTGAAGCTTTCTTT.

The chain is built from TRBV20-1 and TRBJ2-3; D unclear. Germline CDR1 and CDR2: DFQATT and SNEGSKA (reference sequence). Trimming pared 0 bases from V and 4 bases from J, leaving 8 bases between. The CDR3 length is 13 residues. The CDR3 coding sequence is TGCAGTGCTAGAGAGTCCCCTTCAGATACGCAGTATTTT. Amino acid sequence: CSARESPSDTQYF.

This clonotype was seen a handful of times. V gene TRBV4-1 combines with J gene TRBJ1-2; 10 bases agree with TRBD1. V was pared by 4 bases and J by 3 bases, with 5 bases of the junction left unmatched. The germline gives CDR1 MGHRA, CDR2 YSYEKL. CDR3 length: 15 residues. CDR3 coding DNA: TGCGCCAGCAGCCTAGGACAGGGGGGGGACTATGGCTACACCTTC. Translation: CASSLGQGGDYGYTF.

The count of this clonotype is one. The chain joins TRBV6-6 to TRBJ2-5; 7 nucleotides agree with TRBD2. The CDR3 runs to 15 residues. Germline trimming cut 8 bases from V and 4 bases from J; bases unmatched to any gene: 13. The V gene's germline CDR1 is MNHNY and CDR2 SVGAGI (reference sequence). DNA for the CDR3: TGTGCCAGCCAGGAACAGACACTAGCGTCAGAGACCCAGTACTTC. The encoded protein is CASQEQTLASETQYF.

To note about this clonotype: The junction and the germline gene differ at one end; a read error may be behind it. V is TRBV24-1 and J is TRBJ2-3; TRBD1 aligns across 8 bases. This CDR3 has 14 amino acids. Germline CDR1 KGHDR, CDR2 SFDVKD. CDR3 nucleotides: TGTGCCACGCTCCCGGGACAGGAATCAGATGCGCAGTATTTT. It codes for CATLPGQESDAQYF.

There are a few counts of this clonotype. The CDR3 region has the DNA TGTGCCAGCAGCTTAGATTTCTCCGGTCTCAATGAGCAGTTCTTC. Protein sequence: CASSLDFSGLNEQFF. This chain links TRBV7-2 with TRBJ2-1; the D is unclear. V shed 1 base and J shed 6 bases, with 13 bases lying between them. This CDR3 is built from 15 residues. Per germline, CDR1 SGHTA and CDR2 FQGNSA.

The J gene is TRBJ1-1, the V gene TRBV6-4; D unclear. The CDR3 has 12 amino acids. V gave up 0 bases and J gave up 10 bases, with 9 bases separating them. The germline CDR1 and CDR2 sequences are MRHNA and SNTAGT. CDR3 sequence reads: CASSDSILGAFF. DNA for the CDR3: TGTGCCAGCAGTGACTCGATTCTTGGAGCTTTCTTT.

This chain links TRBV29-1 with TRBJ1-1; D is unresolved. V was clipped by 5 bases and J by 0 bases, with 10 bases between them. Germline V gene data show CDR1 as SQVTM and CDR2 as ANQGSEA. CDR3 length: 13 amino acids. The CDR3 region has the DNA TGCAGCGTTTTAAGGGTTCTGAACACTGAAGCTTTCTTT. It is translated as CSVLRVLNTEAFF.

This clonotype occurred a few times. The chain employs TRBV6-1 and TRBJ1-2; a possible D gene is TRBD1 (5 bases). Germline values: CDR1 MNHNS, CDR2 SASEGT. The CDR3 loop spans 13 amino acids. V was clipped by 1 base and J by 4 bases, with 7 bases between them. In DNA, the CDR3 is TGTGCCAGCAGTGAAGGACAGTTCTATGGCTACACCTTC. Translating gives CASSEGQFYGYTF.

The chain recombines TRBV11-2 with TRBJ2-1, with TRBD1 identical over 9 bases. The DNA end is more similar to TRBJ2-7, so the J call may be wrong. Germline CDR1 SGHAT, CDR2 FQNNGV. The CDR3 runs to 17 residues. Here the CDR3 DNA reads TGTGCCAGCAGCTTTGATTCCGCTGGGGACAGGGCTGACGAGCAGTACTTC. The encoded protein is CASSFDSAGDRADEQYF.

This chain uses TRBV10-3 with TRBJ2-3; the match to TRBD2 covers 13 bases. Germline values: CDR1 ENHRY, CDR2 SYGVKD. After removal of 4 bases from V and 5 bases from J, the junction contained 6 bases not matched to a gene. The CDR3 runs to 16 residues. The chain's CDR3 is CAISGTSGGAKDTQYF. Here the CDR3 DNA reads TGTGCCATCAGTGGCACTAGCGGGGGGGCCAAAGATACGCAGTATTTT.

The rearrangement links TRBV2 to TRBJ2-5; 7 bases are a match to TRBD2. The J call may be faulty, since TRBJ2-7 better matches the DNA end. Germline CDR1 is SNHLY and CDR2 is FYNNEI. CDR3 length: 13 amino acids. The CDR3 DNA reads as TGTGCCAGCAGAGGGGACTACAACTACGAGCAGTACTTC. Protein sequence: CASRGDYNYEQYF.

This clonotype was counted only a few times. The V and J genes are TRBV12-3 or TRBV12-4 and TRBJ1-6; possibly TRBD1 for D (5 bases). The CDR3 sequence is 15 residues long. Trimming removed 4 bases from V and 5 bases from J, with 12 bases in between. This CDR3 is CASSSSDSNNSPLHF. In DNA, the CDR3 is TGTGCCAGCAGTTCTTCCGACAGCAATAATTCACCCCTCCACTTT.

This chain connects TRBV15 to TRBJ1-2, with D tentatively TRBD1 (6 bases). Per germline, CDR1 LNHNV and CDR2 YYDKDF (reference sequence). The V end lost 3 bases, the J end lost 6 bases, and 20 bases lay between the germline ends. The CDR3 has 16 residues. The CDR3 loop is CATSSPRGRGPDGYTF. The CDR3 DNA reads TGTGCCACCAGCAGCCCCCGCGGGCGGGGGCCGGATGGCTACACCTTC.

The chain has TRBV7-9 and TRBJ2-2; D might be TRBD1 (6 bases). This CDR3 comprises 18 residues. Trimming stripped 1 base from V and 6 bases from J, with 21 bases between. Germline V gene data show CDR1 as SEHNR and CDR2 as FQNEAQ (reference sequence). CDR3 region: CASSLEDRLNLDAGELFF. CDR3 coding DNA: TGTGCCAGCAGCTTAGAGGACAGATTGAATTTAGACGCCGGGGAGCTGTTTTTT.

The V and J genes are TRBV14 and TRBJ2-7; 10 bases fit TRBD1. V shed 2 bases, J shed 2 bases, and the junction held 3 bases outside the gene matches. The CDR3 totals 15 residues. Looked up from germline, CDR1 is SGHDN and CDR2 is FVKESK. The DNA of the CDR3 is TGTGCCAGCAGCCAACCCGGGACAGGGGCCTACGAGCAGTACTTC. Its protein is CASSQPGTGAYEQYF.

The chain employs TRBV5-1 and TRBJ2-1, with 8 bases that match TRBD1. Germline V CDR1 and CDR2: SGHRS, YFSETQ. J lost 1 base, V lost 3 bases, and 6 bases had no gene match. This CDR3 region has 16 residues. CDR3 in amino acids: CASSSTGELSYNEQFF. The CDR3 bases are TGCGCCAGCAGCTCGACAGGGGAACTGTCCTACAATGAGCAGTTCTTC.

CDR3: CASSLSFIDTQYF. The CDR3 DNA reads as TGCGCCAGCAGCTTGAGTTTTATAGATACGCAGTATTTT. J is TRBJ2-3 and V is TRBV5-1; D is ambiguous. The CDR3 runs to 13 residues. The germline V and J ends were trimmed by 1 base and 5 bases, with 8 bases remaining between them. Germline CDR1 and CDR2: SGHRS and YFSETQ.

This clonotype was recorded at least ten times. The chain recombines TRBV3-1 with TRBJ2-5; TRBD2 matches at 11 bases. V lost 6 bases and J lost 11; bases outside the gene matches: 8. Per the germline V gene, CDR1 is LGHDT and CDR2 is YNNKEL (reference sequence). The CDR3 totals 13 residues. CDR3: CASRLAGVREQYF. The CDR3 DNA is TGTGCCAGCAGACTAGCGGGAGTTCGGGAGCAGTACTTC.

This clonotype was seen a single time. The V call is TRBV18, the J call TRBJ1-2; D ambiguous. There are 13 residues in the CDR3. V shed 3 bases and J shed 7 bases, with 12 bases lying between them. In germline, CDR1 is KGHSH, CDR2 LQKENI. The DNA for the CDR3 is TGTGCCAGCTCACCGTCAAGAGGAAGTGGCTACACCTTC. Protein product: CASSPSRGSGYTF.

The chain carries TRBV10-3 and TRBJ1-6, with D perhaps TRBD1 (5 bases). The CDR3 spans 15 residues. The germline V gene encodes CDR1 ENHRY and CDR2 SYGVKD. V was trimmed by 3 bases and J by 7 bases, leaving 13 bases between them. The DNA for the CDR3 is TGTGCCATCAGTGAAGCTCCCGGGGGAAATTCACCCCTCCACTTT. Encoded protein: CAISEAPGGNSPLHF.

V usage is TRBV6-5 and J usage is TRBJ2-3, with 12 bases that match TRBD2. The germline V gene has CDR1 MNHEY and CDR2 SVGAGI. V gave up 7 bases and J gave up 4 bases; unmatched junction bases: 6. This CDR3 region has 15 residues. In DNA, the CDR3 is TGTGCCAGCAATCTAGCGGGAGGGAGTTCAGATACGCAGTATTTT. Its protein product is CASNLAGGSSDTQYF.

The CDR3 here is CSATGGRATTDTQYF. DNA of the CDR3: TGCAGTGCTACGGGCGGGAGGGCCACCACAGATACGCAGTATTTT. The chain uses TRBV20-1 and TRBJ2-3, with 9 bases identical to TRBD2. V lost 4 bases, J lost 2 bases, and 7 bases stayed unmatched. The germline V gene has CDR1 DFQATT and CDR2 SNEGSKA (reference sequence). CDR3 size: 15 residues.

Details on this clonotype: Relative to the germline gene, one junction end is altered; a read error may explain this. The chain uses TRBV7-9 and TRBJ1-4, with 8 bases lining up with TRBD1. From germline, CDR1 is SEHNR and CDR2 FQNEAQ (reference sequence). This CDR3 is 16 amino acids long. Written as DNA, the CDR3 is TGTGTCAGCAGCTTAGCGGGACAGGCGGGTAATGAAAAACTGTTTTTT. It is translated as CVSSLAGQAGNEKLFF.